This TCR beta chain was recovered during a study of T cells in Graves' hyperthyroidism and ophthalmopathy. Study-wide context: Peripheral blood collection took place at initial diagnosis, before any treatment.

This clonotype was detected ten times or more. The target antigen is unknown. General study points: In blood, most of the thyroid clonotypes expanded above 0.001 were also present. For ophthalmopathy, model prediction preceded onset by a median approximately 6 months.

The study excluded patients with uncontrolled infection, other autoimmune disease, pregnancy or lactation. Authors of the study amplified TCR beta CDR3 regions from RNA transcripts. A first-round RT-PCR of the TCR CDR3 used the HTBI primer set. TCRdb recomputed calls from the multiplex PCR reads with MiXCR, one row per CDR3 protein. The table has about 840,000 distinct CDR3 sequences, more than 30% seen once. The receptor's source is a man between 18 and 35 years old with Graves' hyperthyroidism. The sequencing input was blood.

The CDR3 loop reads CSVNLQGVNTEAFF. CDR3 sequence (DNA): TGCAGCGTGAACTTACAGGGGGTGAACACTGAAGCTTTCTTT. The rearrangement links TRBV29-1 to TRBJ1-1; TRBD1 aligns across 8 bases. The V gene end was trimmed by 6 bases and the J gene end by 0 bases; junction bases not matched to a gene: 6. The CDR3 is made up of 14 amino acids. In germline, CDR1 is SQVTM, CDR2 ANQGSEA. Variable domain in full (rest from reference TRBV29-1 and TRBJ1-1): SAVISQKPSRDICQRGTSLTIQCQVDSQVTMMFWYRQQPGQSLTLIATANQGSEATYESGFVIDKFPISRPNLTFSTLTVSNMSPEDSSIYLCSVNLQGVNTEAFFGQGTRLTVV.